This T cell receptor beta chain emerged from a study of blood T cell repertoires in COVID-19. TCRdb's table, derived via immunoSEQ multiplex PCR, lists solely in-frame clones and lacks some. In the table there are about 280,000 clones, about 89% of which are singletons. Trimming removed 3 bases from V and 4 bases from J, with 17 bases in between. The CDR3 sequence is 16 residues long. CDR1 and CDR2 from the germline V gene are LGHNT and FRNRAP. The receptor was isolated from a man in his forties with acute or convalescent COVID-19. The sequenced material came from peripheral blood. The chain employs TRBV12-5 and TRBJ2-3; D unclear. CDR3 region: CASGFWPPRLPDTQYF. CDR3 bases: TGTGCTAGTGGTTTTTGGCCCCCCCGCCTGCCAGATACGCAGTATTTT.